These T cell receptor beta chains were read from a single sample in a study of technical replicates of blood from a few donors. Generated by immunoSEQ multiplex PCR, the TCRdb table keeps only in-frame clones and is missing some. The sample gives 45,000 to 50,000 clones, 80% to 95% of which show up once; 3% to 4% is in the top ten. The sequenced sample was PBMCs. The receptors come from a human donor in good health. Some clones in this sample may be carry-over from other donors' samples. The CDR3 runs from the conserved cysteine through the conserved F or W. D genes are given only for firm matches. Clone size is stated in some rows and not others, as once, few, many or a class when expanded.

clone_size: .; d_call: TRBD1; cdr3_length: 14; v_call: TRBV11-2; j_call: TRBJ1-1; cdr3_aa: CASSPRQGEAEAFF; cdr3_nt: TGTGCCAGCAGCCCCCGACAGGGAGAAGCTGAAGCTTTCTTT
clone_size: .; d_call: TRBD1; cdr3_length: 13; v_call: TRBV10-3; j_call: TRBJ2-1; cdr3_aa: CAIRGQGNDEQFF; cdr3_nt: TGTGCCATCAGGGGACAGGGAAACGATGAGCAGTTCTTC
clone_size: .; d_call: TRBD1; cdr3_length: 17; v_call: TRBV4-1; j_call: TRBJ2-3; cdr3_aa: CASSRGPGQGAGDTQYF; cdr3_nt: TGCGCCAGCAGTCGAGGACCGGGACAGGGGGCGGGAGATACGCAGTATTTT
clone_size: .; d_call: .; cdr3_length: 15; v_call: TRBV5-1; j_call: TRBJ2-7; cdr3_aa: CASSLDAGLSYEQYF; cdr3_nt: TGCGCCAGCAGCTTAGATGCAGGGCTGTCCTACGAGCAGTACTTC
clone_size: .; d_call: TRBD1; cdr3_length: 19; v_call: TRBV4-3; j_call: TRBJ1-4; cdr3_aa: CASSQDTRQGTATNEKLFF; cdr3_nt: TGCGCCAGCAGCCAAGATACGAGACAGGGGACTGCAACTAATGAAAAACTGTTTTTT
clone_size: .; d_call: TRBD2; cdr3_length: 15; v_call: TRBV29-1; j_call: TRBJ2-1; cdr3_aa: CSVDVGLAAGDEQFF; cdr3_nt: TGCAGCGTTGACGTCGGGCTAGCGGCCGGAGATGAGCAGTTCTTC
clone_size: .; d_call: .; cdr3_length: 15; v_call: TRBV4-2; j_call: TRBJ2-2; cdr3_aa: CASSQDGTFTGELFF; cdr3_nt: TGTGCCAGCAGCCAAGATGGGACATTCACCGGGGAGCTGTTTTTT
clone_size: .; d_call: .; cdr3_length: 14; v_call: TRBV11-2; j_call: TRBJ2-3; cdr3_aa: CASSPGTALVTQYF; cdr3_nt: TGTGCCAGCAGCCCGGGGACTGCCTTAGTTACGCAGTATTTT
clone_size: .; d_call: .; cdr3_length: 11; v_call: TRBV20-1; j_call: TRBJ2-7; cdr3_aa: CSAAGANEQYF; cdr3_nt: TGCAGTGCTGCAGGTGCGAACGAGCAGTACTTC
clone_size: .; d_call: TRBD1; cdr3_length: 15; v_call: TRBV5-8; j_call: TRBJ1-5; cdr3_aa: CASSLTQGARQPQHF; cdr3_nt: TGTGCCAGCAGCTTGACCCAGGGGGCTCGTCAGCCCCAGCATTTT
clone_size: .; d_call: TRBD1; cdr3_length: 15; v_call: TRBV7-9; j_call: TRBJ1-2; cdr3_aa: CASSLRQGINYGYTF; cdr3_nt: TGTGCCAGCAGTTTACGACAGGGGATCAACTATGGCTACACCTTC
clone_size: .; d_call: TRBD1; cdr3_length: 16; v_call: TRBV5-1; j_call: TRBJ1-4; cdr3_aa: CASSRGQGGTNEKLFF; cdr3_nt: TGCGCCAGCAGCCGGGGACAGGGTGGAACTAATGAAAAACTGTTTTTT
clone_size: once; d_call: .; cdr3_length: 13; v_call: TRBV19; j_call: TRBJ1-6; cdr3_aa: CASAGEMNSPLHF; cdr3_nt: TGTGCCAGCGCGGGAGAGATGAACTCACCCCTCCACTTT
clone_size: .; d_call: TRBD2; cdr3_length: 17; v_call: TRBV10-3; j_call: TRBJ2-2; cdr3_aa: CAISDPGTSGRARELFF; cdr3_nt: TGTGCCATCAGTGACCCAGGGACTAGCGGGAGGGCCAGGGAGCTGTTTTTT
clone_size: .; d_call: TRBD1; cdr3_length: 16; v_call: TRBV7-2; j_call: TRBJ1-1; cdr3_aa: CASSPKQGPTTTEAFF; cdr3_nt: TGTGCCAGCAGCCCCAAACAGGGGCCCACCACCACTGAAGCTTTCTTT
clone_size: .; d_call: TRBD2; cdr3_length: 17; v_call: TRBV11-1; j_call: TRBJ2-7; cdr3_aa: CASSSGGRMKPSYEQYF; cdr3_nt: TGTGCCAGCAGCTCAGGCGGGAGGATGAAACCCTCCTACGAGCAGTACTTC
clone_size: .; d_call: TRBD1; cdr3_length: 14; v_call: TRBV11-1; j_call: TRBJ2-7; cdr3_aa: CASSSGTGWYEQYF; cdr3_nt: TGTGCCAGCAGCTCCGGGACAGGGTGGTACGAGCAGTACTTC
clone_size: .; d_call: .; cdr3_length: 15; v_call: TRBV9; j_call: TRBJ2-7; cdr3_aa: CASSVAPGQSYEQYF; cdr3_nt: TGTGCCAGCAGCGTAGCCCCTGGACAGTCCTACGAGCAGTACTTC
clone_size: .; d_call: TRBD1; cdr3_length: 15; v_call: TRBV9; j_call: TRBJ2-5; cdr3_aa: CASNRTGGWGETQYF; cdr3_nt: TGTGCCAGCAACCGTACAGGGGGCTGGGGAGAGACCCAGTACTTC
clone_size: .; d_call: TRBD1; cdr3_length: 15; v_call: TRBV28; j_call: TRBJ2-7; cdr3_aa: CASSVPGQGAYEQYF; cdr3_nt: TGTGCCAGCAGTGTCCCGGGACAGGGAGCCTACGAGCAGTACTTC
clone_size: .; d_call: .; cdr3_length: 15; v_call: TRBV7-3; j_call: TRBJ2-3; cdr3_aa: CASSTTALSTDTQYF; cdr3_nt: TGTGCCAGCAGCACCACAGCACTCAGCACAGATACGCAGTATTTT
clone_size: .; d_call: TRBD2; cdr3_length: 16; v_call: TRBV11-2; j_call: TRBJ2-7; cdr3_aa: CASSLGLAGRGHEQYF; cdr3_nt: TGTGCCAGCAGCCTTGGACTAGCGGGAAGGGGGCACGAGCAGTACTTC
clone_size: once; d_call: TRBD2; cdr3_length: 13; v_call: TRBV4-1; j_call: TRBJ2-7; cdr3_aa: CASSQGGGYEQYF; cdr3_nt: TGCGCCAGCAGCCAAGGGGGGGGGTACGAGCAGTACTTC
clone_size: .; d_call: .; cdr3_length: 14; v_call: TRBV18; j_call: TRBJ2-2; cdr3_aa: CASSEGLNTGELFF; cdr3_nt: TGTGCCAGCTCAGAGGGACTGAACACCGGGGAGCTGTTTTTT
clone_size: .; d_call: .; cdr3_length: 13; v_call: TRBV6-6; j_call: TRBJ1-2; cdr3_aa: CASSYPGGVGYTF; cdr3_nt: TGTGCCAGCAGTTACCCCGGGGGGGTTGGCTACACCTTC
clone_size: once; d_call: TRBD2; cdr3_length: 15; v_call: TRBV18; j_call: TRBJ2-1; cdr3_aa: CASSPRASGGSEQFF; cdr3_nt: TGTGCCAGCTCACCACGGGCTAGCGGGGGGAGTGAGCAGTTCTTC
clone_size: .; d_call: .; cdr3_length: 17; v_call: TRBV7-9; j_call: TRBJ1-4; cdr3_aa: CASSLSGSGGPNEKLFF; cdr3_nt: TGTGCCAGCAGCTTATCTGGGTCAGGCGGGCCGAATGAAAAACTGTTTTTT
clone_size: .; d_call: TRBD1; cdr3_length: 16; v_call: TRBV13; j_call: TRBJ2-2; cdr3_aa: CASSLKTGVNTGELFF; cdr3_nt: TGTGCCAGCAGTTTAAAGACAGGGGTGAACACCGGGGAGCTGTTTTTT
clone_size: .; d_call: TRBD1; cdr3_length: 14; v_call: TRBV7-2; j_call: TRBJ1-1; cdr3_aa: CASSLTRGRAEAFF; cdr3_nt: TGTGCCAGCAGCCTAACGAGGGGGCGCGCTGAAGCTTTCTTT
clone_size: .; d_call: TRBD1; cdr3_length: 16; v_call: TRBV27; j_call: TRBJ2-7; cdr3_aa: CASSRTGTGGAYEQYF; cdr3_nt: TGTGCCAGCAGCAGGACCGGGACAGGTGGGGCCTACGAGCAGTACTTC
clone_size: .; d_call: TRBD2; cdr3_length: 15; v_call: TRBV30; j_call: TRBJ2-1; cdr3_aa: CAWSVRGSGRNEQFF; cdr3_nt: TGTGCCTGGAGTGTACGGGGTAGCGGGCGGAATGAGCAGTTCTTC
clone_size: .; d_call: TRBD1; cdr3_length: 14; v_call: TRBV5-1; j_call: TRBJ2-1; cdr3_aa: CASSWGQGEDEQFF; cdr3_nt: TGCGCCAGCAGCTGGGGACAGGGTGAAGATGAGCAGTTCTTC
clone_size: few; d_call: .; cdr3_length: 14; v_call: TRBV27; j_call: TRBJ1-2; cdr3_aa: CASSSSGFDYGYTF; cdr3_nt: TGTGCCAGCAGCAGCTCGGGGTTTGACTATGGCTACACCTTC
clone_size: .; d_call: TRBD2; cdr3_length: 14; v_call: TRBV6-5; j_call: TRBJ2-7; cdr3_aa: CASRQRDPSYEQYF; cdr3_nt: TGTGCCAGCAGGCAGCGGGATCCCTCCTACGAGCAGTACTTC
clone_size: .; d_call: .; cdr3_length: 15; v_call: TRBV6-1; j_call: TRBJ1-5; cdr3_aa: CASRVSDSSNQPQHF; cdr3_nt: TGTGCCAGCAGAGTCTCGGACAGCAGCAATCAGCCCCAGCATTTT
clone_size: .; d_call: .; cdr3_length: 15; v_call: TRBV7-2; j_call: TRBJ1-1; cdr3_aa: CASRKTGQMNTEAFF; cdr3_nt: TGTGCCAGCAGAAAGACGGGACAAATGAACACTGAAGCTTTCTTT
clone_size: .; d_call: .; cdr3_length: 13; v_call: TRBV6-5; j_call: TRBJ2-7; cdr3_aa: CASRLTSVAEQYF; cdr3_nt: TGTGCCAGCAGGCTAACTTCTGTAGCCGAGCAGTACTTC
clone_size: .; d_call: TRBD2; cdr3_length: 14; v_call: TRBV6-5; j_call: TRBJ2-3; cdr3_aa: CASSLTSGTDTQYF; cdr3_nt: TGTGCCAGCAGTCTGACTAGCGGCACAGATACGCAGTATTTT
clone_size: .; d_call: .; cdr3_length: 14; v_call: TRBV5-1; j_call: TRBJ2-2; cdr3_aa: CAGGKGDNTGELFF; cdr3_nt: TGCGCCGGGGGAAAGGGGGACAACACCGGGGAGCTGTTTTTT
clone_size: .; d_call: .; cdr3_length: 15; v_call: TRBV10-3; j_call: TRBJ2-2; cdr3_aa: CAISEYRPFTGELFF; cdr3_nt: TGTGCCATCAGTGAGTACAGGCCCTTCACCGGGGAGCTGTTTTTT
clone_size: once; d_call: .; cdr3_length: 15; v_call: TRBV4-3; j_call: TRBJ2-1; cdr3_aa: CASSQDIEQYNEQFF; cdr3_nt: TGCGCCAGCAGCCAAGATATCGAACAGTACAATGAGCAGTTCTTC
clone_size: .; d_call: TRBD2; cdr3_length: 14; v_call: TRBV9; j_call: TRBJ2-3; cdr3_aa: CASSVRLAGDTQYF; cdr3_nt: TGTGCCAGCAGCGTCAGACTAGCGGGAGATACGCAGTATTTT
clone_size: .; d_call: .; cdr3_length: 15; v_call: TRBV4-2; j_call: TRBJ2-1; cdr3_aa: CASSQENTVYNEQFF; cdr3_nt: TGTGCCAGCAGCCAGGAAAATACAGTTTACAATGAGCAGTTCTTC
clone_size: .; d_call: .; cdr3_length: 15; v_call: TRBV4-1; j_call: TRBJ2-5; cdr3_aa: CASSQGIREQETQYF; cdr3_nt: TGCGCCAGCAGCCAAGGGATACGGGAGCAAGAGACCCAGTACTTC
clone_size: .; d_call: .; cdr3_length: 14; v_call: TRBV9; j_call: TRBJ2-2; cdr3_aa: CASRRGPDTGELFF; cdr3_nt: TGTGCCAGTAGGAGGGGGCCCGACACCGGGGAGCTGTTTTTT
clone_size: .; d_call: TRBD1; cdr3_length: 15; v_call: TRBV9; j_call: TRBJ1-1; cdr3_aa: CASSPTGAPNTEAFF; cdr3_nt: TGTGCCAGCAGCCCGACAGGGGCCCCGAACACTGAAGCTTTCTTT
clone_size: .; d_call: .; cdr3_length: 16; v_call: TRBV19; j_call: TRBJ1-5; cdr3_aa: CASSGGDYLGYQPQHF; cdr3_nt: TGTGCCAGTAGTGGGGGGGATTACTTAGGATATCAGCCCCAGCATTTT
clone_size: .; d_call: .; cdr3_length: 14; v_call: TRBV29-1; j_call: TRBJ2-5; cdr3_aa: CSIQGLEFQETQYF; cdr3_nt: TGCAGCATTCAGGGGCTAGAATTCCAAGAGACCCAGTACTTC
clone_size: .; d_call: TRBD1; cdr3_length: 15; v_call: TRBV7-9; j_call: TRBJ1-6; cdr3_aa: CASSAQGAGNSPLHF; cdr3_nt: TGTGCCAGCAGCGCACAGGGGGCTGGTAATTCACCCCTCCACTTT
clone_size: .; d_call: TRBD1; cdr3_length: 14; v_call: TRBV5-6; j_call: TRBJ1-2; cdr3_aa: CASSLRQGNYGYTF; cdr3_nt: TGTGCCAGCAGCTTGCGACAGGGTAACTATGGCTACACCTTC